These 9 T cell receptor beta chains originate from one sample sequenced in a study of shared clonotypes between healthy human individuals. Generated by immunoSEQ multiplex PCR, the TCRdb table keeps only in-frame clones and is missing some. The top ten hold 9.5% to 15% of the sample, which has 550,000 to 600,000 clones, around three quarters seen once. Material for sequencing was PBMCs. These receptors all come from a woman in her thirties or forties in good health. Some clones in this sample may be carry-over from other donors' samples.

The chain has TRBV30 and TRBJ2-3, with D hard to call. V was cut by 0 bases and J by 1 base, with 11 bases left in between. The CDR3 runs 15 residues. The germline CDR1 and CDR2 sequences are GTSNPN and SVGIG (reference sequence). CDR3 region: CAWSVVGGRTDTQYF. CDR3 DNA: TGTGCCTGGAGTGTCGTTGGCGGCCGCACAGATACGCAGTATTTT.

The sample holds a few counts of this clone. The identical CDR3 is also encoded by other nucleotide sequences in the sample. The chain joins TRBV5-1 to TRBJ2-3, with a tentative D call TRBD1 (6 bases). From germline, CDR1 is SGHRS and CDR2 YFSETQ. The CDR3 runs to 14 residues. V was clipped by 3 bases and J by 0 bases, with 8 bases between them. The CDR3 sequence: CASSSGQSTDTQYF. The CDR3, as DNA: TGCGCCAGCAGCTCCGGACAGAGCACAGATACGCAGTATTTT.

There are a few counts of this clone. Different DNA sequences within this sample yield the same CDR3. CDR3 sequence: CAWSLGNTEAFF. CDR3 coding DNA: TGTGCCTGGAGTCTAGGAAATACTGAAGCTTTCTTT. The gene calls are TRBV30 and TRBJ1-1; D uncertain. The CDR3 is 12 amino acids. Germline V CDR1 and CDR2: GTSNPN, SVGIG (reference sequence). Trimming took 2 bases from V and 5 from J, leaving 9 bases between them.

The rearrangement links TRBV28 to TRBJ2-1; no clear D gene. The germline V gene encodes CDR1 MDHEN and CDR2 SYDVKM. V lost 8 bases, J lost 5 bases, and 16 bases lay in between. CDR3 length: 14 residues. The DNA of the CDR3 is TGTGCCAGCGAGGACCGGCGGAATCACAATGAGCAGTTCTTC. It yields the protein CASEDRRNHNEQFF.

V gene TRBV19 combines with J gene TRBJ1-1; D not resolved. The CDR3 extends over 14 amino acids. Germline values: CDR1 LNHDA, CDR2 SQIVND (reference sequence). The V and J ends lost 6 bases and 3 bases respectively, with 14 bases between them. CDR3 DNA sequence: TGTGCCAGTAGCCCTACTTCTGCCCACACTGAAGCTTTCTTT. This translates into CASSPTSAHTEAFF.

The chain joins TRBV7-7 to TRBJ2-1, with D perhaps TRBD2 (5 bases). The CDR3 has 13 residues. Germline V gives CDR1 SSHAT, CDR2 FNYEAQ (reference sequence). Trimming removed 2 bases from V and 8 bases from J, with 10 bases in between. The chain's CDR3 is CASSLSRADEQFF. In DNA, the CDR3 is TGTGCCAGCAGCTTATCGCGGGCGGATGAGCAGTTCTTC.

The chain uses TRBV23-1 and TRBJ1-1; tentative D call: TRBD1 (6 bases). TRBV23-1 is filed as an ORF, its function uncertain. Trimming took off 3 bases at V and 4 bases at J, with 18 bases between the two ends. The CDR3 extends over 16 amino acids. CDR3 in DNA: TGCGCCAGCAGTCAGGGAAACAGGGAAGTTAGCACTGAAGCTTTCTTT. Translating gives CASSQGNREVSTEAFF.

The rearrangement links TRBV27 to TRBJ2-6; D may correspond to TRBD1 or TRBD2 (5 bases each). This CDR3 comprises 15 residues. The germline gives CDR1 MNHEY, CDR2 SMNVEV (reference sequence). Trimming removed 2 bases from V and 2 bases from J, with 7 bases in between. In nucleotides, the CDR3 is TGTGCCAGCAGTTTACCGGGACCTGGGGCCAACGTCCTGACTTTC. It specifies CASSLPGPGANVLTF.

This chain links TRBV6-5 with TRBJ1-1; possibly TRBD1 for D (5 bases). This CDR3 comprises 14 residues. Between the trimmed V and J ends, which lost 7 bases and 5 bases, there was a span of 17 bases. CDR1 is MNHEY and CDR2 is SVGAGI in the germline V gene. CDR3 DNA sequence: TGTGCCAGCACCAGGACAACCTTGAGTACTGAAGCTTTCTTT. Encoded protein: CASTRTTLSTEAFF.